This TCR beta chain stems from a study of early T cells in non-severe SARS-CoV-2 infection. CDR3 size: 15 residues. The ends were cut back, 3 bases at V and 3 bases at J, with 9 bases in the middle. CDR1 and CDR2 from the germline V gene are MDHEN and SYDVKM. This clonotype was observed many times. Researchers attached unique molecular identifiers to individual cDNA molecules. TCRdb used MiXCR to reprocess the 5' RACE reads, holding one entry per CDR3 protein. In the table there are tens of thousands of distinct CDR3 sequences, more than 5.5% of which are singletons. Sequences were obtained from whole blood. The V gene is TRBV28, the J gene TRBJ2-6; TRBD1 is a possible D gene (6 bases). The TCR originated in an adult who was a healthcare worker with PCR-confirmed SARS-CoV-2 infection or an uninfected control (not recorded which). Written as DNA, the CDR3 is TGTGCCAGCAGTTTTGGGGGCGGTGGGGCCAACGTCCTGACTTTC. Amino acids: CASSFGGGGANVLTF. The full variable domain, completed using reference TRBV28 and TRBJ2-6, is DVKVTQSSRYLVKRTGEKVFLECVQDMDHENMFWYRQDPGLGLRLIYFSYDVKMKEKGDIPEGYSVSREKKERFSLILESASTNQTSMYLCASSFGGGGANVLTFGAGSRLTVL.